This entry lists 27 T cell receptor beta chains sequenced from one sample in a study of identical twins. From the 5' RACE reads, TCRdb called clonotypes with MiXCR, one entry per CDR3 protein. The sample holds hundreds of thousands of distinct CDR3 sequences, 8.5% to 9.5% seen once. This sample was shared with a second study, whose subject was yellow fever vaccine responses in identical twins.

The sample was PBMCs. These receptor sequences come from a woman aged 18 to 35 in good health.

V usage is TRBV6-5 and J usage is TRBJ2-1; 7 bases align to TRBD1. This CDR3 comprises 15 residues. Germline CDR1 is MNHEY and CDR2 is SVGAGI. V was pared by 1 base and J by 3 bases, with 3 bases of the junction left unmatched. CDR3 coding DNA: TGTGCCAGCAGTTACTTAGGGGACAGCTACAATGAGCAGTTCTTC. This sequence encodes CASSYLGDSYNEQFF.

The rearrangement links TRBV12-3 or TRBV12-4 to TRBJ1-3, with a weak D call TRBD1 (5 bases). The CDR3 has 16 residues. V shed 3 bases and J shed 0 bases, with 12 bases lying between them. CDR3 in amino acids: CASSFTQALSGNTIYF. Here the CDR3 DNA reads TGTGCCAGCAGTTTCACACAGGCCCTCTCTGGAAACACCATATATTTT.

This chain connects TRBV7-9 to TRBJ2-3, with 8 bases fitting TRBD2. Germline lookup yields CDR1 SEHNR and CDR2 FQNEAQ (reference sequence). V lost 5 bases, J lost 2 bases, and 9 bases stayed unmatched. The CDR3 has 16 residues. CDR3 coding DNA: TGTGCCAGCAGCCCCCTATTAGCGGGGACCACAGATACGCAGTATTTT. Amino acid sequence: CASSPLLAGTTDTQYF.

This clonotype has ten or more counts. The gene calls are TRBV3-1 and TRBJ2-7; 10 nucleotides agree with TRBD1. CDR1 is LGHDT and CDR2 is YNNKEL in the germline V gene (reference sequence). With V trimmed by 3 bases and J by 2 bases, 4 bases remained unmatched. CDR3 size: 15 residues. CDR3 nucleotides: TGTGCCAGCAGCCAGGCGGGACAGGGGACCTACGAGCAGTACTTC. Its protein product is CASSQAGQGTYEQYF.

In its sample, this clonotype was seen a few times. The chain links TRBV20-1 to TRBJ2-7; D is perhaps TRBD2 (6 bases). Germline V gene data show CDR1 as DFQATT and CDR2 as SNEGSKA (reference sequence). This CDR3 has 14 residues. V lost 1 base to trimming and J lost 3 bases, with 13 bases between them. This CDR3 is CSARGGIAVYEQYF. CDR3 nucleotide sequence: TGCAGTGCTAGAGGGGGAATAGCGGTCTACGAGCAGTACTTC.

The chain is built from TRBV28 and TRBJ1-1, with unresolved D. The length of the CDR3 is 16 residues. Germline CDR1 is MDHEN and CDR2 is SYDVKM. Trimming removed 6 bases at V and 6 bases at J, with 23 bases between. This CDR3 reads CASSSLPGGSVAEAFF. In DNA, the CDR3 is TGTGCCAGCAGCTCCCTGCCGGGTGGGTCGGTAGCTGAAGCTTTCTTT.

The CDR3, as DNA: TGCAGCGTTGAATATATAGGGACCTACAATGAGCAGTTCTTC. Amino acids: CSVEYIGTYNEQFF. The V gene is TRBV29-1, the J gene TRBJ2-1; D call uncertain. This CDR3 has 14 residues. Trimming stripped 2 bases from V and 2 bases from J, with 10 bases between. Germline-derived CDR1 and CDR2 are SQVTM and ANQGSEA.

The chain is built from TRBV3-1 and TRBJ2-7; TRBD1 or TRBD2 may be the D gene (5 bases each). CDR1 is LGHDT and CDR2 is YNNKEL in the germline V gene (reference sequence). Between the trimmed V and J ends, which lost 0 bases and 3 bases, there was a span of 12 bases. This CDR3 has 15 amino acids. CDR3 coding DNA: TGTGCCAGCAGCCAAGATTGGGGGAGCAACTACGAGCAGTACTTC. Protein product: CASSQDWGSNYEQYF.

This clonotype was detected a few times. This rearrangement joins TRBV7-9 to TRBJ2-5, with a weak D call TRBD1 (6 bases). The CDR3 contains 15 residues. Germline-derived CDR1 and CDR2 are SEHNR and FQNEAQ (reference sequence). V lost 4 bases to trimming and J lost 4 bases, with 16 bases between them. CDR3 sequence reads: CASSYPQGLPETQYF. The CDR3 DNA sequence: TGTGCCAGCAGCTACCCACAGGGCTTGCCAGAGACCCAGTACTTC.

This clonotype was picked up a small number of times. One end of the junction is discordant with germline, which a read error may explain. V and J are TRBV11-2 and TRBJ2-4; D gene uncertain. CDR3 length equals 14 residues. Germline loops: CDR1 SGHAT, CDR2 FQNNGV. The CDR3 loop is CASSLVRANNIQYF. CDR3 nucleotide sequence: TGTGCCAGCAGCTTAGTTAGGGCCAATAACATTCAGTACTTC.

V is TRBV3-1 and J is TRBJ1-1, with D possibly matching TRBD1 (5 bases). Deletions cut 1 base from V and 11 bases from J, with 14 bases between. There are 13 residues in the CDR3. Germline V gene sequence: CDR1 LGHDT, CDR2 YNNKEL (reference sequence). As DNA, the CDR3 is TGTGCCAGCAGCCAAGGCCCGGGGGGTGAGGCTTTCTTT. Amino acids: CASSQGPGGEAFF.

This clonotype was detected only a few times. This chain joins TRBV29-1 and TRBJ2-5; D unclear. Germline lookup yields CDR1 SQVTM and CDR2 ANQGSEA. CDR3 length: 16 amino acids. Trimming removed 6 bases from V and 2 bases from J, with 22 bases in between. The DNA for the CDR3 is TGCAGCGTCGATACAGCTTACCACGCTATTCAAGAGACCCAGTACTTC. It yields the protein CSVDTAYHAIQETQYF.

The rearrangement joins TRBV7-9 to TRBJ1-3; D not resolved. Deletions cut 2 bases from V and 2 bases from J, with 13 bases between. From germline, CDR1 is SEHNR and CDR2 FQNEAQ (reference sequence). CDR3 length: 16 residues. The CDR3 region has the DNA TGTGCCAGCAGCTTATATCAGGAGAATACTGGAAACACCATATATTTT. The encoded protein is CASSLYQENTGNTIYF. The full variable domain, completed using reference TRBV7-9 and TRBJ1-3, is DTGVSQNPRHKITKRGQNVTFRCDPISEHNRLYWYRQTLGQGPEFLTYFQNEAQLEKSRLLSDRFSAERPKGSFSTLEIQRTEQGDSAMYLCASSLYQENTGNTIYFGEGSWLTVV.

V and J are TRBV12-3 or TRBV12-4 and TRBJ1-5; tentatively, D is TRBD1 (6 bases). This CDR3 contains 13 residues. V lost 6 bases, J lost 6 bases, and 12 bases lay in between. As DNA, the CDR3 is TGTGCCAGCAGAGCAGGGGTCGGTCAGCCCCAGCATTTT. Protein: CASRAGVGQPQHF.

The chain has TRBV7-9 and TRBJ1-2, with unresolved D. The CDR3 spans 13 residues. The germline gives CDR1 SEHNR, CDR2 FQNEAQ (reference sequence). V was pared by 5 bases and J by 8 bases, with 15 bases between. The CDR3 reads CASSLTEGGGYTF. The CDR3 DNA is TGTGCCAGCAGCCTTACGGAGGGTGGCGGCTACACCTTC.

In this sample, this clonotype turned up many times. The chain employs TRBV4-3 and TRBJ2-2; 10 bases match TRBD2. Trimming at V came to 0 bases and at J to 7 bases, leaving 11 bases not matched to a gene. This CDR3 has 18 residues. Germline values: CDR1 LGHNA, CDR2 YSLEER. This CDR3 reads CASSQEEGYGTSVGELFF. As DNA, the CDR3 is TGCGCCAGCAGCCAAGAAGAGGGGTACGGGACTAGCGTCGGGGAGCTGTTTTTT.

Ten or more counts support this clonotype. This chain links TRBV12-3 or TRBV12-4 with TRBJ2-1; TRBD1 or TRBD2 may be the D gene (6 bases each). V was shortened by 3 bases and J by 5 bases, with 20 bases between the two germline ends. The CDR3 has 17 residues. DNA for the CDR3: TGTGCCAGCAGTTTGGACGGGGGCGCGTTGTTTGACAATGAGCAGTTCTTC. Translated: CASSLDGGALFDNEQFF.

The chain has TRBV7-2 and TRBJ2-7; 9 bases align to TRBD1. The length of the CDR3 is 14 residues. Germline CDR1 reads SGHTA; CDR2 reads FQGNSA. Unmatched junction bases numbered 14, after V lost 11 bases and J lost 6 bases. CDR3 DNA sequence: TGTGCCGCAGGCTGGGGGACAGGGCTCTCCGAGCAGTACTTC. Translation: CAAGWGTGLSEQYF.

J is TRBJ1-1 and V is TRBV2; 7 nucleotides match TRBD1. The junction had 3 bases not matched to a gene; V was cut back by 3 bases and J by 2 bases. This CDR3 is 14 amino acids long. CDR1 is SNHLY and CDR2 is FYNNEI in the germline V gene. This CDR3 reads CASSETGFNTEAFF. In nucleotides, the CDR3 is TGTGCCAGCAGTGAGACAGGGTTTAACACTGAAGCTTTCTTT.

This rearrangement joins TRBV15 to TRBJ2-1; TRBD2 agrees at 7 bases. The CDR3 runs to 15 residues. The V and J ends lost 3 bases and 2 bases, in that order; junction bases with no gene match: 4. Germline V CDR1 and CDR2: LNHNV, YYDKDF (reference sequence). The CDR3 DNA is TGTGCCACCAGCAGCGGGGGGTCAGCCTACAATGAGCAGTTCTTC. Residues: CATSSGGSAYNEQFF.

The chain recombines TRBV7-3 with TRBJ1-1; D gene uncertain. Germline V gives CDR1 SGHTA, CDR2 FQGTGA. CDR3 length equals 17 residues. Trimming left V 4 bases short and J 2 bases short, with 20 bases between. Here the CDR3 reads CASSYPPLGFPNTEAFF. Here the CDR3 DNA reads TGTGCCAGCAGCTACCCCCCGCTGGGCTTCCCTAACACTGAAGCTTTCTTT.

The table lists this clonotype with many counts. The gene calls are TRBV5-1 and TRBJ2-7; D unresolved. The germline V gene encodes CDR1 SGHRS and CDR2 YFSETQ. Deletions cut 4 bases from V and 0 bases from J, with 11 bases between. CDR3 length equals 14 residues. The CDR3 coding sequence is TGCGCCAGCAGCGCGGACCCGGTCTCCTACGAGCAGTACTTC. Its translation: CASSADPVSYEQYF.

This clonotype was recorded a few times. This chain joins TRBV3-1 and TRBJ2-7; TRBD2 matches 7 bases. The length of the CDR3 is 15 residues. Germline lookup yields CDR1 LGHDT and CDR2 YNNKEL (reference sequence). V gave up 1 base and J gave up 3 bases; unmatched junction bases: 6. CDR3 sequence reads: CASSQGSGRNYEQYF. The DNA of the CDR3 is TGTGCCAGCAGCCAAGGTAGCGGGCGAAACTACGAGCAGTACTTC.

The CDR3 region is CSVQGLSGNTIYF. The CDR3 DNA follows: TGCAGCGTACAGGGACTCTCTGGAAACACCATATATTTT. The chain couples TRBV29-1 to TRBJ1-3, with D tentatively TRBD1 (6 bases). The CDR3 covers 13 residues. Germline CDR1 SQVTM, CDR2 ANQGSEA. Deletions cut 6 bases from V and 0 bases from J, with 9 bases between.

The chain carries TRBV20-1 and TRBJ2-3; 7 nucleotides align to TRBD1. The CDR3 has 16 residues. Germline V CDR1 and CDR2: DFQATT, SNEGSKA (reference sequence). The V and J ends lost 6 bases and 2 bases, in that order; junction bases with no gene match: 14. Written as DNA, the CDR3 is TGCAGTGCCGATCCCGGGACAGCTTATCCCACAGATACGCAGTATTTT. Translating gives CSADPGTAYPTDTQYF.

A few counts support this clonotype. The chain employs TRBV10-3 and TRBJ1-2; D not resolved. In germline, CDR1 is ENHRY, CDR2 SYGVKD. Trimming stripped 4 bases from V and 3 bases from J, with 9 bases between. CDR3 length equals 13 residues. The DNA for the CDR3 is TGTGCCATCAGTGTGGGAGGTGACTATGGCTACACCTTC. Its translation: CAISVGGDYGYTF.

DNA of the CDR3: TGTGCCTGGAGTTCGTTACAGGGAGGGGAGCAGTACTTC. It specifies CAWSSLQGGEQYF. The chain carries TRBV30 and TRBJ2-7; tentatively, D is TRBD2 (7 bases). Germline V CDR1 and CDR2: GTSNPN, SVGIG (reference sequence). Trimming left V 2 bases short and J 7 bases short, with 15 bases between. This CDR3 region has 13 residues. The full variable domain, with the rest looked up from reference TRBV30 and TRBJ2-7, is SQTIHQWPATLVQPVGSPLSLECTVEGTSNPNLYWYRQAAGRGLQLLFYSVGIGQISSEVPQNLSASRPQDRQFILSSKKLLLSDSGFYLCAWSSLQGGEQYFGPGTRLTVT.